This TCR beta chain was obtained from a study of shared T cell receptors in the human thymus. Data came from immunoSEQ multiplex PCR; TCRdb stores just in-frame clones and leaves some out. The sample lists 720,000 or so clones, roughly 85% occurring once. The same specimen was also included in a second study, on human thymus T cells. That work contributes: Corrective surgery for congenital heart defects was being performed on the healthy Finnish infants who served as donors. The thymus tissue came from resections taken during corrective heart surgery. Blood and thymic repertoires both appeared biased in V and J gene usage. Unrelated people showed highly overlapping thymic repertoires, related research reported.

The TCR originated in a girl less than two years old with a congenital heart defect. Sample: thymocytes.

The CDR3 sequence is CAISAGGGLRAFF. The DNA of the CDR3 is TGTGCCATTTCGGCGGGGGGCGGGTTGCGAGCTTTCTTT. J is TRBJ1-1 and V is TRBV15, with D tentatively TRBD1 (6 bases). V gave up 10 bases and J gave up 10 bases, with 22 bases separating them. This CDR3 has 13 amino acids. Germline CDR1 LNHNV, CDR2 YYDKDF (reference sequence).